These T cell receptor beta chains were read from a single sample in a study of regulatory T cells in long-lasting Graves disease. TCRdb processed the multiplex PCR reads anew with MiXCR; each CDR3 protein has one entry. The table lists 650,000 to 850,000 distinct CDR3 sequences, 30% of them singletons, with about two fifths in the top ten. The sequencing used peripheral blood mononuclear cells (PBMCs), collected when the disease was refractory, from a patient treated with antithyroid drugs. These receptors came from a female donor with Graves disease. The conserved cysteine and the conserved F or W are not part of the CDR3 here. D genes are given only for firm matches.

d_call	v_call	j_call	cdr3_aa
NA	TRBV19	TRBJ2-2	ASRLVLGQFTGELF
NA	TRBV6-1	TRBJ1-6	ASSEGTSSYNSPLH
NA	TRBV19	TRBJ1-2	ASSIVPGRAYGYT
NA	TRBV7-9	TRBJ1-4	ASSFVQAHEKLF
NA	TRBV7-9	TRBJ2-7	ASSPGTENY
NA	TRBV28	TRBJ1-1	ASSFPDRGEAF
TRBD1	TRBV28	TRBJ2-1	ASSSGQGINEQF
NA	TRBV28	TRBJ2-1	ASGYQASYNEQF
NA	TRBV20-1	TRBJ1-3	SARSYTRGNTIY
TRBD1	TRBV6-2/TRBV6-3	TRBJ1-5	ASSYRDRGFGNQPQH
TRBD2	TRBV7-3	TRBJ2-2	ASSSVAGGHTGELF
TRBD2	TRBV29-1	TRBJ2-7	SVEIAGGFRYEQY
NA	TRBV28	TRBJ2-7	ANQRQIYEQY
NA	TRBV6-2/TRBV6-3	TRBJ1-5	ASSYSSGTGNQPQH
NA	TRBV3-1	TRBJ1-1	ASSQRGDTEAF
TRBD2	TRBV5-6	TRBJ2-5	ASRIAGQETQY
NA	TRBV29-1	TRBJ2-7	SVGGNRENPYEQY
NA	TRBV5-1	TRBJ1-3	ASSLALQGGNTIY
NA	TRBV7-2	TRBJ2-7	ASSLASGQSYEQY
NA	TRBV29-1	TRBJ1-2	SVAFPRGPDGYT
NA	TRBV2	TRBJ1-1	ASNLRGNTEAF
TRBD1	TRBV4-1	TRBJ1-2	ASSQPRQGRDGYT
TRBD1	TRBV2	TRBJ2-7	ASSTRTGGPYEQY
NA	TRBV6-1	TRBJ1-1	ASSPTVGPNTEAF
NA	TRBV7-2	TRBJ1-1	ASSLGTRAF
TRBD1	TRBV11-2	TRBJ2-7	ASSSDRGLSYEQY
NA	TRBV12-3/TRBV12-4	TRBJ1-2	ASSLLGLSNYGYT
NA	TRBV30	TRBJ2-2	AWSVLGGTNTGELF
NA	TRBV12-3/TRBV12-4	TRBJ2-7	ASSFGTNYEQY
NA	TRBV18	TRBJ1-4	ASSPPSENEKLF
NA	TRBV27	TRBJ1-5	ASSLTGGRLNQPQH
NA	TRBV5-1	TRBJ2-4	ASSLGQLLAKNIQY
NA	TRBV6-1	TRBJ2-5	ASSGAYSQTQY
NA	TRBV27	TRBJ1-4	ASKGPEVDEKLF
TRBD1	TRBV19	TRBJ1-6	ASSMGQGHSPLH
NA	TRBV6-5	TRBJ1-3	ASSYSRTAHSGNTIY
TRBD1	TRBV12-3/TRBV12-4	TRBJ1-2	ASSLARQGGGYT
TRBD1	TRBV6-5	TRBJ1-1	ASSSTGEGNTEAF
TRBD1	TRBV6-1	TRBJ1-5	ASLYGQGAQPQH
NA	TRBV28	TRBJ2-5	ASSLFRETQY
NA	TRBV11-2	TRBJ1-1	ASSLGAGLSRTEAF
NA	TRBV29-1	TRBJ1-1	SVVGPGLNTEAF
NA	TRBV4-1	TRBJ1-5	ASSQEVYSNQPQH
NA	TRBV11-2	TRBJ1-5	ASSLTRVGQPQH
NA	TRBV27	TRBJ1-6	ASSPREYNSPLH
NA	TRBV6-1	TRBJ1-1	ASSERIGAGAEAF
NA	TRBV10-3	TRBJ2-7	AISDKGEAYEQY
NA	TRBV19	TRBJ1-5	ASSIESNQPQH
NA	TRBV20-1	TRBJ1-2	SARDGQNYGYT
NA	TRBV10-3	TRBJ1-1	AISELKGAEAF
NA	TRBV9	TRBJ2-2	ASSVGRVTGELF
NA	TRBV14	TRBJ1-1	ASSQERGRWAEAF
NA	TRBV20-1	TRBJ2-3	SAPRADTQY
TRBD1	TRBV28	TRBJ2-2	ASSGTGGTGELF
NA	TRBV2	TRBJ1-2	ANGQTNYGYT
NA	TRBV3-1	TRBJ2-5	ASSHGWGAGETQY
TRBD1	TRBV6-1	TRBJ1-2	ASGTGLYYGYT
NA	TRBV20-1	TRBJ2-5	SARDGSGPWETQY